These 22 T cell receptor beta chains came from one sample sequenced in a study of blood T cell repertoires in COVID-19. Assay: immunoSEQ multiplex PCR; the TCRdb copy retains only in-frame clones and omits some. This table holds around 160,000 clones, more than 75% found once. Input material: peripheral blood. These receptor sequences come from a human donor with acute or convalescent COVID-19. The donor label of this sample is uncertain.

The CDR3 here is CASSLGFGGGAADTQYF. The CDR3 nucleotides read TGTGCCAGCAGCCTTGGTTTTGGCGGGGGCGCGGCAGATACGCAGTATTTT. The chain carries TRBV9 and TRBJ2-3, with TRBD2 as a possible D gene (7 bases). The ends were cut back, 4 bases at V and 4 bases at J, with 22 bases in the middle. Germline V CDR1 and CDR2: SGDLS, YYNGEE. The CDR3 contains 17 residues.

As concerns this clone: At the DNA level, this CDR3 is encoded by other sequences in the same sample as well. V and J are TRBV30 and TRBJ1-5; D not certain. This CDR3 is 13 amino acids long. V lost 1 base and J 2 bases, leaving 6 bases between the germline ends. In germline, CDR1 is GTSNPN, CDR2 SVGIG (reference sequence). The CDR3 spells CAWSGQGNQPQHF. CDR3 DNA sequence: TGTGCCTGGAGTGGGCAGGGCAATCAGCCCCAGCATTTT.

This clone was counted between two and nine times. The chain uses TRBV4-1 and TRBJ1-2, with 8 bases identical to TRBD1. This CDR3 has 16 residues. J was trimmed by 2 bases and V by 1 base; bases with no gene match: 6. Germline V gene lookup returns CDR1 MGHRA and CDR2 YSYEKL. CDR3 DNA: TGCGCCAGCAGCCAAGCTCCCCGGACAGGGAACTATGGCTACACCTTC. Protein sequence: CASSQAPRTGNYGYTF.

This chain joins TRBV6-5 and TRBJ1-5, with unresolved D. V lost 10 bases and J lost 0, with 13 bases in between. CDR1 is MNHEY, CDR2 SVGAGI, per germline. This CDR3 comprises 14 residues. CDR3: CATLAQNSNQPQHF. Written as DNA, the CDR3 is TGTGCCACCCTAGCACAGAATAGCAATCAGCCCCAGCATTTT.

The chain uses TRBV2 and TRBJ2-5; TRBD2 is a possible D gene (6 bases). Germline loops: CDR1 SNHLY, CDR2 FYNNEI. Trimming took off 2 bases at V and 2 bases at J, with 9 bases between the two ends. The CDR3 consists of 14 residues. CDR3 in DNA: TGTGCCAGCAGTGAACAGGGAGGTCAAGAGACCCAGTACTTC. Residues: CASSEQGGQETQYF. Combining the CDR3 with reference TRBV2 and TRBJ2-5 gives the whole variable domain EPEVTQTPSHQVTQMGQEVILRCVPISNHLYFYWYRQILGQKVEFLVSFYNNEISEKSEIFDDQFSVERPDGSNFTLKIRSTKLEDSAMYFCASSEQGGQETQYFGPGTRLLVL.

The chain uses TRBV19 and TRBJ1-4; D gene uncertain. The V end lost 6 bases, the J end lost 6 bases, and 8 bases lay between the germline ends. Germline CDR1 reads LNHDA; CDR2 reads SQIVND (reference sequence). The CDR3 totals 12 residues. The CDR3 DNA sequence: TGTGCCAGTAGGCGCGGGGATGAAAAACTGTTTTTT. It translates to CASRRGDEKLFF.

This chain joins TRBV28 and TRBJ1-5; the D gene is possibly TRBD1 (5 bases). Trimming took 8 bases from V and 7 from J, leaving 18 bases between them. The CDR3 runs 14 residues. The germline V gene encodes CDR1 MDHEN and CDR2 SYDVKM. The CDR3 sequence: CASGSPSGIQPQHF. The CDR3, as DNA: TGTGCCAGCGGCTCCCCGTCAGGGATACAGCCCCAGCATTTT. The whole variable domain, filled in from reference TRBV28 and TRBJ1-5, reads DVKVTQSSRYLVKRTGEKVFLECVQDMDHENMFWYRQDPGLGLRLIYFSYDVKMKEKGDIPEGYSVSREKKERFSLILESASTNQTSMYLCASGSPSGIQPQHFGDGTRLSIL.

This clone has just one count. The V gene is TRBV6-1, the J gene TRBJ1-1; D gene uncertain. This CDR3 comprises 11 residues. Germline loops: CDR1 MNHNS, CDR2 SASEGT. Trimming removed 2 bases from V and 11 bases from J, with 9 bases in between. CDR3 DNA sequence: TGTGCCAGCAGTGAATCACCTAGGGCTTTCTTT. It codes for CASSESPRAFF.

The chain uses TRBV29-1 and TRBJ2-5; D is uncertain. V lost 4 bases, J lost 2 bases, and 2 bases lay in between. The germline gives CDR1 SQVTM, CDR2 ANQGSEA. The CDR3 has 10 amino acids. The CDR3 DNA reads TGCAGCGTTGCTCAAGAGACCCAGTACTTC. It is translated as CSVAQETQYF.

This chain joins TRBV5-5 and TRBJ1-5; possibly TRBD1 for D (6 bases). The germline V gene has CDR1 SGHKS and CDR2 YYEKEE (reference sequence). There are 13 residues in the CDR3. V lost 4 bases, J lost 6 bases, and 11 bases lay in between. CDR3 bases: TGTGCCAGCAGCACCTCAGGGGTTCAGCCCCAGCATTTT. Translated, it gives CASSTSGVQPQHF.

The chain has TRBV27 and TRBJ1-1, with 11 nucleotides matching TRBD1. V was pared by 5 bases and J by 5 bases, with 10 bases of the junction left unmatched. CDR3 length: 16 amino acids. Germline V CDR1 and CDR2: MNHEY, SMNVEV (reference sequence). This CDR3 is CASSPWTGGRGTEAFF. In DNA, the CDR3 is TGTGCCAGCAGTCCATGGACAGGGGGCAGAGGGACTGAAGCTTTCTTT.

This clone was seen a few times. J is TRBJ1-1 and V is TRBV6-2 or TRBV6-3; TRBD1 might be the D (5 bases). V was cut by 5 bases and J by 4 bases, with 11 bases left in between. CDR1 and CDR2 from the germline V gene are MNHEY and SVGEGT. This CDR3 contains 13 residues. In DNA form, the CDR3 reads TGTGCCAGCAGTCCCCCGCAGGGCACTGAAGCTTTCTTT. It specifies CASSPPQGTEAFF.

This rearrangement joins TRBV4-1 to TRBJ2-7; possibly TRBD1 for D (6 bases). The CDR3 is 16 residues long. Germline CDR1 and CDR2: MGHRA and YSYEKL. The V gene lost 0 bases and the J gene lost 4 bases, with 16 bases spanning the gap. The CDR3 reads CASSQDQGRSQYEQYF. Written as DNA, the CDR3 is TGCGCCAGCAGCCAAGATCAGGGGCGGTCTCAGTACGAGCAGTACTTC.

The rearrangement joins TRBV27 to TRBJ1-2; 7 positions agree with TRBD1. Unmatched junction bases numbered 14, after V lost 5 bases and J lost 5 bases. CDR3 size: 16 residues. Looked up from germline, CDR1 is MNHEY and CDR2 is SMNVEV (reference sequence). CDR3 sequence reads: CASSPYSRGSFYGYTF. The DNA for the CDR3 is TGTGCCAGCAGTCCTTACTCCAGGGGGAGTTTTTATGGCTACACCTTC.

The chain couples TRBV2 to TRBJ2-7, with D maybe TRBD1 (6 bases). The CDR3 sequence is 15 residues long. The V gene lost 0 bases and the J gene lost 2 bases, with 11 bases spanning the gap. Germline-derived CDR1 and CDR2 are SNHLY and FYNNEI. CDR3: CASSEARQAAYEQYF. The CDR3 bases are TGTGCCAGCAGTGAAGCGAGACAGGCGGCCTACGAGCAGTACTTC. Together with reference TRBV2 and TRBJ2-7, the CDR3 gives the full variable domain: EPEVTQTPSHQVTQMGQEVILRCVPISNHLYFYWYRQILGQKVEFLVSFYNNEISEKSEIFDDQFSVERPDGSNFTLKIRSTKLEDSAMYFCASSEARQAAYEQYFGPGTRLTVT.

This clone occurred a few times. The chain uses TRBV2 and TRBJ2-7; 9 nucleotides align to TRBD1. With V trimmed by 6 bases and J by 2 bases, 2 bases remained unmatched. This CDR3 is 13 amino acids long. The V gene's germline CDR1 is SNHLY and CDR2 FYNNEI. The CDR3 DNA follows: TGTGCCAGCAGCGGGACAGGGCCCTACGAGCAGTACTTC. It is translated as CASSGTGPYEQYF.

V usage is TRBV29-1 and J usage is TRBJ1-3; a weak D match, TRBD1 (6 bases). Germline values: CDR1 SQVTM, CDR2 ANQGSEA. V dropped 3 bases and J dropped 3 bases, with 12 bases sitting between them. CDR3 length: 14 amino acids. CDR3 DNA: TGCAGCGTTGAGAACAGGGAGATTGGAAACACCATATATTTT. Translated: CSVENREIGNTIYF.

This clone was detected only a few times. The V gene is TRBV5-5, the J gene TRBJ1-6; 9 bases match TRBD1. Germline V CDR1 and CDR2: SGHKS, YYEKEE (reference sequence). The V and J ends lost 4 bases and 7 bases, in that order; junction bases with no gene match: 6. The CDR3 is 15 amino acids. The CDR3 sequence: CASSRGTGQNSPLHF. The CDR3 DNA reads TGTGCCAGCAGCCGAGGGACAGGGCAAAATTCACCCCTCCACTTT.

The chain employs TRBV11-3 and TRBJ2-5, with 9 bases identical to TRBD1. Unmatched junction bases numbered 12, after V lost 0 bases and J lost 4 bases. Germline-derived CDR1 and CDR2 are SGHNT and YENEEA. This CDR3 has 18 amino acids. The CDR3 nucleotides are TGTGCCAGCAGCTTAGATAACTGCTGGACAGGGGCTGGAGAGACCCAGTACTTC. Translation gives CASSLDNCWTGAGETQYF.

The chain is built from TRBV7-2 and TRBJ2-7; TRBD2 aligns across 7 bases. This CDR3 is built from 15 residues. V trimming: 5 bases; J trimming: 2 bases; junction bases outside the gene matches: 9. Per germline, CDR1 SGHTA and CDR2 FQGNSA. CDR3 protein: CASSREGRGTYEQYF. CDR3 coding DNA: TGTGCCAGCAGCCGCGAGGGGCGGGGGACCTACGAGCAGTACTTC. Based on the CDR3 plus reference TRBV7-2 and TRBJ2-7, the full variable domain is GAGVSQSPSNKVTEKGKDVELRCDPISGHTALYWYRQSLGQGLEFLIYFQGNSAPDKSGLPSDRFSAERTGGSVSTLTIQRTQQEDSAVYLCASSREGRGTYEQYFGPGTRLTVT.

This chain links TRBV2 with TRBJ2-7; 7 bases align to TRBD1. V lost 7 bases and J lost 0; bases outside the gene matches: 6. Per the germline V gene, CDR1 is SNHLY and CDR2 is FYNNEI. The CDR3 is made up of 14 amino acids. DNA of the CDR3: TGTGCCAGCAAGACAGGGTCCAGCTCCTACGAGCAGTACTTC. It specifies CASKTGSSSYEQYF.

This clone was seen a handful of times. The rearrangement links TRBV7-2 to TRBJ1-4, with a weak D call TRBD1 (5 bases). Germline loops: CDR1 SGHTA, CDR2 FQGNSA. V lost 1 base to trimming and J lost 0 bases, with 9 bases between them. CDR3 length: 16 residues. CDR3 sequence (DNA): TGTGCCAGCAGCTTAGGGGGCGGGACAACTAATGAAAAACTGTTTTTT. Protein: CASSLGGGTTNEKLFF.